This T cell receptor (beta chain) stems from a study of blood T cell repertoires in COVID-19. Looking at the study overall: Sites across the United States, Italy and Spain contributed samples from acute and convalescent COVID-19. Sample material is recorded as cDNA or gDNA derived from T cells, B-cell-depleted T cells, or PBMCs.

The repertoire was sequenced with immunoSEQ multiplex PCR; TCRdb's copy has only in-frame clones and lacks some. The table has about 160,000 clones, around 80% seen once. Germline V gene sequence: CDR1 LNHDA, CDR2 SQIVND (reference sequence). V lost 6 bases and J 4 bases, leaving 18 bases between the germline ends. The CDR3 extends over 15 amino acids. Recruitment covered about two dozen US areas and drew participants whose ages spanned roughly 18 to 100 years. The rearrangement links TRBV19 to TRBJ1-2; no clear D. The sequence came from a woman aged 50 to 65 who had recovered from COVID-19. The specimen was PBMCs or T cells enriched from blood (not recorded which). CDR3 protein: CASRHSHGGTYGYTF. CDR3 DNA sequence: TGTGCCAGTAGACACAGCCATGGAGGTACCTATGGCTACACCTTC.